Below are 7 T cell receptor beta chains sequenced from a single sample in a study of blood T cell repertoires in COVID-19. Clones were read by immunoSEQ multiplex PCR, and TCRdb kept only the in-frame ones, dropping some. The profile shows roughly 240,000 clones, about 83% of them singletons. Sequencing was done on a sample of PBMCs or T cells enriched from blood (not recorded which). The receptor set was obtained from a woman in her fifties or sixties who had recovered from COVID-19.

This rearrangement joins TRBV6-6 to TRBJ1-2; 8 bases line up with TRBD1. CDR3 length equals 15 residues. Trimming cost V 5 bases and J 6 bases; bases outside gene matches: 11. Germline lookup yields CDR1 MNHNY and CDR2 SVGAGI (reference sequence). The CDR3 region has the DNA TGTGCCAGCAGTGCCCCGAAGTCAGGGGGCGATGGCTACACCTTC. This gives the protein CASSAPKSGGDGYTF.

The chain recombines TRBV4-3 with TRBJ1-2, with 7 bases matching TRBD1. This CDR3 spans 15 amino acids. Unmatched junction bases numbered 3, after V lost 1 base and J lost 1 base. Germline values: CDR1 LGHNA, CDR2 YSLEER. DNA for the CDR3: TGCGCCAGCAGCCAAGCGAGGGGGCTTAACTATGGCTACACCTTC. Amino acid sequence: CASSQARGLNYGYTF.

The V and J genes are TRBV19 and TRBJ2-3; 8 bases match TRBD1. The CDR3 is made up of 14 amino acids. Germline values: CDR1 LNHDA, CDR2 SQIVND (reference sequence). Trimming took 4 bases from V and 2 from J; bases not matched to a gene: 2. The DNA of the CDR3 is TGTGCCAGTAGTAAGGACAGGGCCACAGATACGCAGTATTTT. Amino acid sequence: CASSKDRATDTQYF.

This clone was counted many times. The rearrangement joins TRBV9 to TRBJ2-5; 7 bases are shared with TRBD2. V lost 5 bases, J lost 2 bases, and 3 bases stayed unmatched. Germline V gene data show CDR1 as SGDLS and CDR2 as YYNGEE. This CDR3 comprises 13 residues. The CDR3 here is CASSLGGQETQYF. CDR3 nucleotide sequence: TGTGCCAGCAGTCTCGGGGGGCAAGAGACCCAGTACTTC.

This clone was observed once. The rearrangement joins TRBV3-1 (or the pseudogene TRBV3-2) to TRBJ2-5, with 11 nucleotides matching TRBD2. The CDR3 is made up of 17 amino acids. The trim removed 4 bases at V and 2 bases at J, leaving 9 bases unmatched. Germline values: CDR1 LGHDT, CDR2 YNNKEL (reference sequence). CDR3 sequence: CASSPTPGLAAQETQYF. CDR3 in DNA: TGTGCCAGCAGCCCAACTCCGGGACTAGCGGCTCAAGAGACCCAGTACTTC.

This clone has only one observation. The rearrangement joins TRBV5-8 to TRBJ1-5, with 8 bases aligning to TRBD1. The CDR3 sequence is 16 residues long. The J segment lost 1 base and the V segment lost 5 bases, leaving 8 bases of the junction unmatched. Germline V gene sequence: CDR1 SGHTS, CDR2 YDEGEE. CDR3 in DNA: TGTGCCAGCAGGGAGAGACAGGGGCGAAGCAATCAGCCCCAGCATTTT. Translating it yields CASRERQGRSNQPQHF.

This clone was seen more than once but under ten times. The rearrangement joins TRBV11-3 to TRBJ2-2; D is possibly TRBD1 (6 bases). V was pared by 10 bases and J by 6 bases, with 15 bases between. The CDR3 is made up of 13 amino acids. Germline V gene sequence: CDR1 SGHNT, CDR2 YENEEA. DNA of the CDR3: TGTGCCACCACAGCAGGGGTAGCCGGGGAGCTGTTTTTT. The encoded protein is CATTAGVAGELFF.